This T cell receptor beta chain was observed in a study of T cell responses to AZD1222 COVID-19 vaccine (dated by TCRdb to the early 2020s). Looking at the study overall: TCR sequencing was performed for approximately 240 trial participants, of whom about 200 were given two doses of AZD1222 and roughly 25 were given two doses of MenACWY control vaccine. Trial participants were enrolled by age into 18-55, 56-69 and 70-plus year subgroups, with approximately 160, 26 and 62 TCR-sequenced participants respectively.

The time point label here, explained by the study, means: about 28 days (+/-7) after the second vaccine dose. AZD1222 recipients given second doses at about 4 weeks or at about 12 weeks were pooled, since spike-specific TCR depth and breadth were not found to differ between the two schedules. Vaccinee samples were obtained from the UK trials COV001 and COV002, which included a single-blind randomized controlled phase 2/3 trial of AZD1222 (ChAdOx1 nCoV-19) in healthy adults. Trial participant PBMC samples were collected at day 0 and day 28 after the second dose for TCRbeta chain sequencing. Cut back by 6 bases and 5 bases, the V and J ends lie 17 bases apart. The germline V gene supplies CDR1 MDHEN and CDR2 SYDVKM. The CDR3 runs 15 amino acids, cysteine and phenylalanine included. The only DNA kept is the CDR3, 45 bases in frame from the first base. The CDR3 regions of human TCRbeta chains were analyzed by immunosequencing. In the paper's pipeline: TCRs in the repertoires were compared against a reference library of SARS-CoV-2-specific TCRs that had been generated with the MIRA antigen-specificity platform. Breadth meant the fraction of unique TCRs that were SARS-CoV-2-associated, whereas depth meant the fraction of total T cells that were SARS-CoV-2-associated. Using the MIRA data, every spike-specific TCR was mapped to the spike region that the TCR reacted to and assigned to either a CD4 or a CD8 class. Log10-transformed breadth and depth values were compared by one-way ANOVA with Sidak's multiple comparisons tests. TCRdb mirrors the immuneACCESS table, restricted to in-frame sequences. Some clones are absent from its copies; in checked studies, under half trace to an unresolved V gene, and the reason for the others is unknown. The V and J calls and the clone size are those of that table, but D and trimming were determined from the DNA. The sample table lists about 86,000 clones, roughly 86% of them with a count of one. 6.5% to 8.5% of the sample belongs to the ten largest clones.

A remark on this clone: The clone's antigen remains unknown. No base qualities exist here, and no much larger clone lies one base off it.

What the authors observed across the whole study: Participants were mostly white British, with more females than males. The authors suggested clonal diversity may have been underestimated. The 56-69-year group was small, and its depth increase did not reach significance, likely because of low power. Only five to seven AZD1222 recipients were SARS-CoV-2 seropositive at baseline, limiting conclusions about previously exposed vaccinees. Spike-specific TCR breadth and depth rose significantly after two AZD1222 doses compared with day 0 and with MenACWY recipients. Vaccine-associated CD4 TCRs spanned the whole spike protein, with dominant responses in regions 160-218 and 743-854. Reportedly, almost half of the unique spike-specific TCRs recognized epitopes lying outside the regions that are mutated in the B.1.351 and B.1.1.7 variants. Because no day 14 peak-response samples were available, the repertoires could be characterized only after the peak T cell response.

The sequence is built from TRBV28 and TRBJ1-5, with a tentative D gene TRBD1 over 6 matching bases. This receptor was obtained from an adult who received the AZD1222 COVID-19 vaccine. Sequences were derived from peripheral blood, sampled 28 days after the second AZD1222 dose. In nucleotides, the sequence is TGTGCCAGCAGCCCTCAGAGGGGGGGCGATCAGCCCCAGCATTTT. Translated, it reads CASSPQRGGDQPQHF.